This TCR beta chain comes out of a study of T cells after yellow fever vaccination. The CDR3 loop spans 15 amino acids. Germline V gene sequence: CDR1 KGHSH, CDR2 LQKENI. V lost 3 bases and J lost 4; bases outside the gene matches: 5. A universal primer site and UMIs were added as TCR cDNA was made by 5'RACE template switching. MiXCR, run by TCRdb on the 5' RACE reads, gives a single entry per CDR3 protein. The repertoire holds nearly 350,000 distinct CDR3 sequences, with approximately 8% as singletons. Findings of the study overall: Only a small proportion of the clonotypes turned up in both the CD4 and the CD8 compartments, likely arising from convergent recombination.

This clonotype was counted between two and nine times. Its antigen is unknown. V and J are TRBV18 and TRBJ1-2; the match to TRBD1 covers 10 bases. The source material was PBMCs, sampled about 41 days after the first yellow fever vaccination. The clonotype was recovered from a man aged 18 to 30 who received the YFV17D yellow fever vaccine. For the CDR3, the DNA is TGTGCCAGCTCACCGGGGACAGGGGATGGCTATGGCTACACCTTC. This sequence encodes CASSPGTGDGYGYTF.